Below are 26 T cell receptor beta chains sequenced from a single sample in a study of blood T cell repertoires in COVID-19. Produced via immunoSEQ multiplex PCR; TCRdb's table is partial and in-frame only. The top ten hold about 13% of the sample, which has over 150,000 clones, roughly 82% seen once. Specimen: peripheral blood. The receptors originated from a human donor in a cohort sampled during active COVID-19.

The chain employs TRBV15 and TRBJ2-3, with TRBD2 as a possible D gene (6 bases). V was pared by 2 bases and J by 0 bases, with 9 bases between. CDR3 size: 15 residues. From germline, CDR1 is LNHNV and CDR2 YYDKDF (reference sequence). CDR3 bases: TGTGCCACCAGCAGATTTAGCGGTAGCACAGATACGCAGTATTTT. Translated, it gives CATSRFSGSTDTQYF.

The J gene is TRBJ2-7, the V gene TRBV19; no clear D. The CDR3 consists of 15 residues. Germline CDR1 and CDR2: LNHDA and SQIVND (reference sequence). The ends were cut back, 10 bases at V and 5 bases at J, with 24 bases in the middle. CDR3 region: CATSPPRVPFNEQYF. The CDR3 nucleotides are TGTGCCACCTCCCCACCCCGGGTCCCCTTCAACGAGCAGTACTTC. The full variable domain, its missing parts supplied by reference TRBV19 and TRBJ2-7, is DGGITQSPKYLFRKEGQNVTLSCEQNLNHDAMYWYRQDPGQGLRLIYYSQIVNDFQKGDIAEGYSVSREKKESFPLTVTSAQKNPTAFYLCATSPPRVPFNEQYFGPGTRLTVT.

The chain recombines TRBV18 with TRBJ1-1; D call uncertain. The CDR3 contains 14 residues. Germline V CDR1 and CDR2: KGHSH, LQKENI. The V and J ends lost 0 bases and 8 bases respectively, with 13 bases between them. The CDR3 nucleotides are TGTGCCAGCTCACCACCGGGCAGCCCCCCAGAAGCTTTCTTT. Amino acid sequence: CASSPPGSPPEAFF.

The rearrangement links TRBV10-1 to TRBJ2-1; 10 bases line up with TRBD2. Germline V gene sequence: CDR1 WNHNN, CDR2 SYGVQD (reference sequence). Unmatched junction bases numbered 15, after V lost 4 bases and J lost 9 bases. The CDR3 has 17 residues. CDR3 in amino acids: CASSGVAGGRAGGEQFF. In DNA, the CDR3 is TGCGCCAGCAGTGGCGTAGCGGGAGGCCGCGCGGGGGGTGAGCAGTTCTTC.

V and J are TRBV28 and TRBJ1-1; TRBD1 might be the D (5 bases). Germline V lookup: CDR1 MDHEN, CDR2 SYDVKM. Trimming removed 4 bases from V and 1 base from J, with 7 bases in between. CDR3 size: 13 residues. CDR3 region: CASSWRGNTEAFF. The CDR3 DNA follows: TGTGCCAGCAGTTGGAGGGGGAACACTGAAGCTTTCTTT.

This clone was picked up a small number of times. J is TRBJ2-3 and V is TRBV27, with 13 bases that match TRBD2. The CDR3 runs 17 residues. Trimming took 6 bases from V and 2 from J; bases not matched to a gene: 8. Germline CDR1 reads MNHEY; CDR2 reads SMNVEV (reference sequence). The CDR3 sequence is CASSGLAGALVTDTQYF. Here the CDR3 DNA reads TGTGCCAGCAGCGGACTAGCGGGAGCCCTAGTCACAGATACGCAGTATTTT.

V usage is TRBV29-1 and J usage is TRBJ2-1, with 11 bases fitting TRBD2. Germline values: CDR1 SQVTM, CDR2 ANQGSEA. V shed 7 bases and J 7 bases; nucleotides not matched to a gene: 9. The CDR3 is 14 amino acids. As DNA, the CDR3 is TGCAGCGCGATACGAGGACTAGCGGGTAATGAGCAGTTCTTC. Residues: CSAIRGLAGNEQFF.

This clone was observed once. The chain employs TRBV30 and TRBJ2-1; a possible D gene is TRBD2 (5 bases). Germline lookup yields CDR1 GTSNPN and CDR2 SVGIG (reference sequence). There are 12 residues in the CDR3. The germline V and J ends were trimmed by 1 base and 11 bases, with 12 bases remaining between them. CDR3 sequence (DNA): TGTGCCTGGAGTGGTGCCGGGGAGCAGCAGTTCTTC. Encoded protein: CAWSGAGEQQFF.

This rearrangement joins TRBV28 to TRBJ2-3, with TRBD2 identical over 12 bases. Trimming took 5 bases from V and 2 from J; bases not matched to a gene: 5. CDR1 and CDR2 (germline): MDHEN, SYDVKM. CDR3 length equals 16 residues. CDR3 coding DNA: TGTGCCAGCAGTATTACTAGCGGGGGGCTCACAGATACGCAGTATTTT. Amino acid sequence: CASSITSGGLTDTQYF.

This clone was seen more than once but under ten times. The rearrangement joins TRBV2 to TRBJ2-7; D gene unclear. Trimming cost V 5 bases and J 3 bases, with 8 bases left between them. Germline assignment: CDR1 SNHLY and CDR2 FYNNEI. CDR3 length: 12 residues. The CDR3 sequence: CASSKRNYEQYF. The CDR3 bases are TGTGCCAGCAGTAAGAGGAACTACGAGCAGTACTTC.

In DNA form, the CDR3 reads TGTGCCAGTACAGGGTTGAGGAAGGGGATAGATCAGCCCCAGCATTTT. This encodes CASTGLRKGIDQPQHF. V is TRBV19 and J is TRBJ1-5; the D gene is possibly TRBD1 (5 bases). This CDR3 comprises 16 residues. In germline, CDR1 is LNHDA, CDR2 SQIVND (reference sequence). Deletions cut 7 bases from V and 5 bases from J, with 21 bases between.

The V and J genes are TRBV7-2 and TRBJ2-7, with D possibly matching TRBD2 (6 bases). In germline, CDR1 is SGHTA, CDR2 FQGNSA. V was clipped by 4 bases and J by 5 bases, with 12 bases between them. The CDR3 has 13 residues. CDR3 sequence: CASSSGLPHEQYF. The CDR3 coding sequence is TGTGCCAGCAGCTCGGGACTTCCTCACGAGCAGTACTTC.

The gene calls are TRBV18 and TRBJ1-1; D might be TRBD1 (5 bases). Trimming took 3 bases from V and 3 from J, leaving 11 bases between them. The CDR3 covers 14 residues. The germline V gene encodes CDR1 KGHSH and CDR2 LQKENI. The CDR3 sequence is CASSPGGVYTEAFF. Written as DNA, the CDR3 is TGTGCCAGCTCACCGGGGGGGGTGTACACTGAAGCTTTCTTT.

This clone was counted a few times. The chain uses TRBV28 and TRBJ1-4, with 11 bases fitting TRBD1. The V segment lost 3 bases and the J segment 8 bases; nucleotides outside the gene matches: 5. CDR1 is MDHEN and CDR2 is SYDVKM in the germline V gene. The CDR3 loop spans 15 amino acids. The CDR3 reads CASSFGQGAQEKLFF. CDR3 bases: TGTGCCAGCAGTTTCGGACAGGGGGCGCAAGAAAAACTGTTTTTT.

The chain is built from TRBV28 and TRBJ2-2; a weak D match, TRBD2 (6 bases). The V end was cut by 11 bases, the J end by 1 base, with 11 bases between. The germline V gene encodes CDR1 MDHEN and CDR2 SYDVKM. The CDR3 covers 13 residues. The CDR3 region is CAGGAVNTGELFF. CDR3 sequence (DNA): TGTGCCGGCGGGGCCGTGAACACCGGGGAGCTGTTTTTT.

The J gene is TRBJ2-3, the V gene TRBV27; 8 bases match TRBD2. This CDR3 has 15 residues. The ends lost 5 bases at V and 2 bases at J; junction bases unmatched: 6. Germline V CDR1 and CDR2: MNHEY, SMNVEV (reference sequence). DNA for the CDR3: TGTGCCAGCAGTACGGCTAGCGGGTTCACAGATACGCAGTATTTT. Its translation is CASSTASGFTDTQYF.

The chain joins TRBV12-3 or TRBV12-4 to TRBJ2-5, with TRBD2 matching over 9 bases. The CDR3 is 13 amino acids. V trimming: 6 bases; J trimming: 5 bases; junction bases outside the gene matches: 4. CDR3 region: CASRIAGVETQYF. In nucleotides, the CDR3 is TGTGCCAGCAGAATAGCGGGAGTTGAGACCCAGTACTTC.

The V and J genes are TRBV5-3 and TRBJ1-2, with 10 bases fitting TRBD1. TRBV5-3 is an open reading frame, and its role is uncertain. V shed 4 bases, J shed 5 bases, and the junction held 8 bases outside the gene matches. The CDR3 consists of 15 residues. CDR3 residues: CARSTDRGRRYGYTF. Written as DNA, the CDR3 is TGTGCCAGAAGCACCGACAGGGGGCGCCGGTATGGCTACACCTTC.

The CDR3 DNA follows: TGTGCCAGCAGTTACCCTGGACAGGTCGACGAGCAGTACTTC. As protein: CASSYPGQVDEQYF. The chain combines TRBV6-5 with TRBJ2-7; TRBD1 matches at 7 bases. The CDR3 contains 14 residues. V lost 2 bases, J lost 5 bases, and 6 bases stayed unmatched. Germline V gene data show CDR1 as MNHEY and CDR2 as SVGAGI.

This chain uses TRBV10-3 with TRBJ2-7; D might be TRBD1 (5 bases). This CDR3 is 14 amino acids long. Trimming shortened V by 3 bases and J by 2 bases, and 11 bases separated the two germline ends. Germline values: CDR1 ENHRY, CDR2 SYGVKD. CDR3 coding DNA: TGTGCCATCAGTGATAGGGGCAGCACCTACGAGCAGTACTTC. This encodes CAISDRGSTYEQYF.

This clone was picked up many times. The genes are TRBV4-2 and TRBJ2-3; maybe TRBD2 (6 bases). Germline CDR1 and CDR2: LGHNA and YNFKEQ. V gave up 2 bases and J gave up 3 bases, with 21 bases separating them. This CDR3 contains 18 residues. This CDR3 is CASSQTPWVGGQTDTQYF. The CDR3 coding sequence is TGTGCCAGCAGCCAAACCCCCTGGGTGGGGGGTCAAACAGATACGCAGTATTTT.

This clone is a singleton in its sample. The chain joins TRBV9 to TRBJ2-5; 10 nucleotides match TRBD2. V lost 3 bases, J lost 5 bases, and 7 bases stayed unmatched. The CDR3 runs to 15 residues. The germline V gene has CDR1 SGDLS and CDR2 YYNGEE. CDR3 loop: CASSATGTSVETQYF. The CDR3 nucleotides are TGTGCCAGCAGCGCGACCGGGACTAGCGTTGAGACCCAGTACTTC.

This clone showed up just a few times. This sequence joins TRBV11-2 and TRBJ2-7, with D tentatively TRBD2 (6 bases). CDR3 size: 16 residues. Trimming took off 5 bases at V and 1 base at J, with 18 bases between the two ends. Per the germline V gene, CDR1 is SGHAT and CDR2 is FQNNGV. As DNA, the CDR3 is TGTGCCAGCAGCCCCCTCGGGAGACTAGGATCCTACGAGCAGTACTTC. Protein: CASSPLGRLGSYEQYF.

CDR3 in DNA: TGTGCCAGCAGTGAGAGGGGAGGGAGCTCCTACAATGAGCAGTTCTTC. This gives the protein CASSERGGSSYNEQFF. This chain joins TRBV6-1 and TRBJ2-1; 7 nucleotides align to TRBD2. The CDR3 covers 16 residues. Germline V gene lookup returns CDR1 MNHNS and CDR2 SASEGT. Germline trimming cut 3 bases from V and 0 bases from J; bases unmatched to any gene: 5.

CDR3: CSVGGEETQYF. DNA of the CDR3: TGCAGTGTAGGGGGGGAAGAGACCCAGTACTTC. This sequence joins TRBV20-1 and TRBJ2-5; D is possibly TRBD2 (7 bases). The ends were cut back, 7 bases at V and 3 bases at J, with 9 bases in the middle. The CDR3 totals 11 residues. CDR1 is DFQATT, CDR2 SNEGSKA, per germline (reference sequence).

The chain employs TRBV3-1 (or the pseudogene TRBV3-2) and TRBJ2-7; 10 bases fit TRBD2. V gave up 1 base and J gave up 6 bases; unmatched junction bases: 3. Germline assignment: CDR1 LGHDT and CDR2 YNNKEL (reference sequence). This CDR3 is built from 14 residues. This chain's CDR3 is CASSQVVAGGEQYF. Written as DNA, the CDR3 is TGTGCCAGCAGCCAAGTGGTAGCGGGAGGCGAGCAGTACTTC.